The 10 T cell receptor beta chains in this list originate from one sample, sequenced in a study of blood T cell repertoires in COVID-19. Produced via immunoSEQ multiplex PCR; TCRdb's table is partial and in-frame only. The sample lists approximately 130,000 clones; 60% to 85% were seen once. Sequenced input: peripheral blood. The receptors shown here come from an elderly man with acute or convalescent COVID-19.

This clone was seen a few times. The rearrangement joins TRBV2 to TRBJ1-1; a possible D gene is TRBD1 (5 bases). Looked up from germline, CDR1 is SNHLY and CDR2 is FYNNEI. The CDR3 is made up of 15 amino acids. Trimming left V 6 bases short and J 6 bases short, with 20 bases between. The CDR3 DNA reads as TGTGCCAGCAGCATGGGGTTGGGGGGAGTCGCTGAAGCTTTCTTT. Protein sequence: CASSMGLGGVAEAFF.

The rearrangement links TRBV30 to TRBJ1-2, with a tentative D call TRBD1 (6 bases). V dropped 6 bases and J dropped 8 bases, with 13 bases sitting between them. Looked up from germline, CDR1 is GTSNPN and CDR2 is SVGIG (reference sequence). The CDR3 is made up of 11 amino acids. The CDR3 sequence is CACRTGRGYTF. CDR3 coding DNA: TGTGCCTGCCGCACAGGGCGCGGCTACACCTTC.

The V gene is TRBV7-9, the J gene TRBJ2-6, with D possibly TRBD1 on 5 matching bases. CDR3 length: 15 amino acids. Germline V gives CDR1 SEHNR, CDR2 FQNEAQ (reference sequence). With 5 bases removed from V and 2 bases from J, the gap between germline ends came to 10 bases. CDR3 bases: TGTGCCAGCAGCCTTCAGGGTGCTGGGGCCAACGTCCTGACTTTC. It encodes CASSLQGAGANVLTF.

The J gene is TRBJ1-4, the V gene TRBV18, with a weak D call TRBD1 (6 bases). The CDR3 loop spans 12 amino acids. Germline V CDR1 and CDR2: KGHSH, LQKENI. V was clipped by 1 base and J by 13 bases, with 10 bases between them. The CDR3 region is CASSPQTGLLFF. CDR3 sequence (DNA): TGTGCCAGCTCACCACAAACAGGGCTACTGTTTTTT. The full variable domain, completed using reference TRBV18 and TRBJ1-4, is NAGVMQNPRHLVRRRGQEARLRCSPMKGHSHVYWYRQLPEEGLKFMVYLQKENIIDESGMPKERFSAEFPKEGPSILRIQQVVRGDSAAYFCASSPQTGLLFFGSGTQLSVL.

This clone was detected a few times. The J gene is TRBJ1-1, the V gene TRBV20-1; D gene unclear. Germline V gene lookup returns CDR1 DFQATT and CDR2 SNEGSKA (reference sequence). Between the trimmed V and J ends, which lost 3 bases and 5 bases, there was a span of 13 bases. The CDR3 is 13 residues long. CDR3: CSASEVAGTEAFF. The CDR3 region has the DNA TGCAGTGCTAGTGAGGTGGCGGGAACTGAAGCTTTCTTT.

The rearrangement joins TRBV6-5 to TRBJ1-6; D may be TRBD1 (5 bases). Germline V gives CDR1 MNHEY, CDR2 SVGAGI. Trimming removed 4 bases at V and 9 bases at J, with 13 bases between. This CDR3 comprises 14 residues. The CDR3 sequence is CASSSGGQSSPLHF. Written as DNA, the CDR3 is TGTGCCAGCAGTTCCGGCGGACAAAGTTCACCCCTCCACTTT.

The chain is built from TRBV7-2 and TRBJ1-1; the match to TRBD1 covers 8 bases. Germline-derived CDR1 and CDR2 are SGHTA and FQGNSA. Trimming removed 5 bases from V and 3 bases from J; junction bases left unmatched: 8. The CDR3 covers 15 residues. The CDR3 nucleotides are TGTGCCAGCAGCCCAGGGACAGGCTTCTACACTGAAGCTTTCTTT. Translation gives CASSPGTGFYTEAFF.

This CDR3 is CSVVILGLAETDTQYF. CDR3 nucleotide sequence: TGCAGCGTTGTAATACTTGGACTAGCGGAGACAGATACGCAGTATTTT. This sequence joins TRBV29-1 and TRBJ2-3; 10 positions match TRBD2. The V segment lost 4 bases and the J segment 3 bases; nucleotides outside the gene matches: 10. The CDR3 has 16 amino acids. CDR1 is SQVTM and CDR2 is ANQGSEA in the germline V gene.

The V and J genes are TRBV5-4 and TRBJ2-2; 10 nucleotides line up with TRBD2. The V segment lost 6 bases and the J segment 3 bases; nucleotides outside the gene matches: 17. From germline, CDR1 is SGHNT and CDR2 YYREEE (reference sequence). This CDR3 has 19 residues. The CDR3 nucleotides are TGTGCCAGCACCATCTCCCGATCTGCTAGCGGGGGTTACACCGGGGAGCTGTTTTTT. Protein sequence: CASTISRSASGGYTGELFF.

V gene TRBV5-1 combines with J gene TRBJ2-3, with TRBD1 as a possible D gene (5 bases). The CDR3 has 15 residues. Germline V gene lookup returns CDR1 SGHRS and CDR2 YFSETQ. The V and J ends lost 0 bases and 0 bases respectively, with 8 bases between them. The CDR3 spells CASSLAGHSTDTQYF. Here the CDR3 DNA reads TGCGCCAGCAGCTTGGCCGGACACAGCACAGATACGCAGTATTTT.